These 13 T cell receptor beta chains were all obtained from the same sample, sequenced in a study of cytomegalovirus exposure and HLA in healthy donors listed by TCRdb under 2017. Library construction relied on the immunoSEQ multiplex PCR assay. The multiplex PCR relied on a mix of 60 forward primers for TCR Vbeta segments and 13 reverse primers for TCR Jbeta segments. TCRdb obtained this table from immuneACCESS and retained in-frame rearrangements with V and J assigned. These tables miss some clones; where compared with another copy, unresolved V genes account for less than half of the shortfall, and the remainder is unexplained. The sample table lists around 100,000 clones, 60% to 75% of them with a count of one. The ten largest clones add up to under 13% of the sample. The material sequenced was PBMCs. The receptors come from a man aged 35 to 55 in good health and CMV-seropositive.

The V call is TRBV2, the J call TRBJ1-5; no definite D call. In germline, CDR1 is SNHLY, CDR2 FYNNEI. The CDR3 totals 16 residues. V was cut by 8 bases and J by 2 bases, with 19 bases left in between. The CDR3 sequence: CASGGPIAQGNQPQHF. CDR3 coding DNA: TGTGCCAGCGGAGGGCCTATAGCTCAGGGCAATCAGCCCCAGCATTTT.

This clone has only one observation. The chain is built from TRBV15 and TRBJ1-5; TRBD1 agrees at 8 bases. The CDR3 totals 16 residues. V gave up 5 bases and J gave up 7 bases; unmatched junction bases: 13. Germline CDR1 LNHNV, CDR2 YYDKDF (reference sequence). The CDR3 protein is CATSSPRQGAGQPQHF. CDR3 in DNA: TGTGCCACCAGCTCACCGCGCCAGGGGGCGGGGCAGCCCCAGCATTTT.

The chain has TRBV11-2 and TRBJ1-3, with a tentative D call TRBD1 (6 bases). V was pared by 2 bases and J by 3 bases, with 11 bases between. The CDR3 is 15 amino acids. From germline, CDR1 is SGHAT and CDR2 FQNNGV. CDR3 residues: CASSLSPGDGNTIYF. The CDR3, as DNA: TGTGCCAGCAGCTTATCTCCAGGGGATGGAAACACCATATATTTT.

The genes are TRBV5-4 and TRBJ2-5; 7 bases align to TRBD1. This CDR3 has 15 amino acids. Trimming took 0 bases from V and 2 from J; bases not matched to a gene: 4. Germline-derived CDR1 and CDR2 are SGHNT and YYREEE (reference sequence). In DNA form, the CDR3 reads TGTGCCAGCAGCTTGGGGGGACAGTATCAAGAGACCCAGTACTTC. This codes for CASSLGGQYQETQYF.

The chain couples TRBV2 to TRBJ1-3; tentative D call: TRBD1 (6 bases). CDR1 is SNHLY, CDR2 FYNNEI, per germline. Trimming stripped 5 bases from V and 3 bases from J, with 17 bases between. CDR3 length: 16 amino acids. The CDR3 DNA sequence: TGTGCCAGCAGTTACAAACAGGGTGGCGGTGGAAACACCATATATTTT. Its protein product is CASSYKQGGGGNTIYF. Full variable domain (outside the CDR3, taken from reference TRBV2 and TRBJ1-3): EPEVTQTPSHQVTQMGQEVILRCVPISNHLYFYWYRQILGQKVEFLVSFYNNEISEKSEIFDDQFSVERPDGSNFTLKIRSTKLEDSAMYFCASSYKQGGGGNTIYFGEGSWLTVV.

This chain connects TRBV30 to TRBJ2-7; TRBD1 aligns across 10 bases. The CDR3 contains 14 residues. With V trimmed by 3 bases and J by 3 bases, 5 bases remained unmatched. Germline values: CDR1 GTSNPN, CDR2 SVGIG (reference sequence). CDR3 bases: TGTGCCTGGAGCTCCGGACAGGGGGGCTACGAGCAGTACTTC. This sequence encodes CAWSSGQGGYEQYF.

This chain links TRBV9 with TRBJ2-3; 7 positions match TRBD2. J gave up 3 bases and V 5 bases, and 9 bases lay outside the gene matches. Germline CDR1 and CDR2: SGDLS and YYNGEE. The CDR3 is 15 amino acids. CDR3 residues: CASSTREGWTDTQYF. The CDR3 nucleotides are TGTGCCAGCAGTACGAGGGAGGGATGGACAGATACGCAGTATTTT.

This chain links TRBV5-1 with TRBJ1-2; weak D call: TRBD1 (6 bases). The CDR3 is 14 residues long. Trimming removed 0 bases at V and 4 bases at J, with 10 bases between. Looked up from germline, CDR1 is SGHRS and CDR2 is YFSETQ. The CDR3 nucleotides are TGCGCCAGCAGCTTGGAGGAGGACAGCTATGGCTACACCTTC. This encodes CASSLEEDSYGYTF.

This rearrangement joins TRBV10-2 to TRBJ2-7, with no clear D. Germline CDR1 is WSHSY and CDR2 is SAAADI. The CDR3 spans 14 residues. V was shortened by 2 bases and J by 3 bases, with 11 bases between the two germline ends. This CDR3 is CASSETEFLYEQYV. The CDR3 coding sequence is TGCGCCAGCAGTGAGACGGAGTTCCTCTACGAGCAGTACGTC.

Comment on this clone: The junction does not match germline at one end; this may be a read error. The V gene is TRBV2, the J gene TRBJ2-5, with 10 nucleotides matching TRBD1. Germline V lookup: CDR1 SNHLY, CDR2 FYNNEI. The CDR3 has 15 amino acids. The CDR3 spells CASREDRGRQETQYF. For the CDR3, the DNA is TGTGCCAGCAGAGAAGACAGGGGGCGCCAAGAGACCCAGTACTTC.

V usage is TRBV29-1 and J usage is TRBJ2-1, with D perhaps TRBD2 (5 bases). V was pared by 5 bases and J by 5 bases, with 19 bases between. This CDR3 contains 15 residues. CDR1 is SQVTM and CDR2 is ANQGSEA in the germline V gene. CDR3 coding DNA: TGCAGCGTTCCCGCGGGCCTAAGTCTCGACAATGAGCAGTTCTTC. Protein sequence: CSVPAGLSLDNEQFF.

In this sample, this clone turned up once. This chain joins TRBV5-1 and TRBJ2-3; tentatively, D is TRBD2 (7 bases). V was pared by 3 bases and J by 1 base, with 15 bases between. Germline V CDR1 and CDR2: SGHRS, YFSETQ. The CDR3 totals 16 residues. The CDR3 loop is CASSYGRGARTDTQYF. In DNA form, the CDR3 reads TGCGCCAGCAGCTATGGCCGGGGGGCCCGCACAGATACGCAGTATTTT.

The V and J genes are TRBV29-1 and TRBJ2-1; the match to TRBD1 covers 7 bases. This CDR3 is built from 14 residues. Unmatched junction bases numbered 7, after V lost 6 bases and J lost 2 bases. Germline CDR1 is SQVTM and CDR2 is ANQGSEA. The CDR3 protein is CSVVTGFPYNEQFF. In DNA, the CDR3 is TGCAGCGTGGTGACAGGGTTCCCCTACAATGAGCAGTTCTTC.